This passage covers 17 T cell receptor beta chains from one sample sequenced in a study of radiation and T cells in renal cell carcinoma. Sequencing used immunoSEQ multiplex PCR; TCRdb keeps in-frame clones, though not all of them. The repertoire holds some 58,000 clones, with 70% to 80% as singletons. The time point: blood 2 weeks post-SBRT. Treatment denoted: 15 Gy SBRT to primary tumor, nephrectomy 4 weeks later. The sequenced sample was blood, obtained from a patient whose treatment included radiotherapy and nephrectomy. These receptor sequences come from a man aged 55 to 69 with renal cell carcinoma.

This clone was counted a single time. The CDR3 sequence: CASSIDPGAPPQPQHF. CDR3 bases: TGTGCCAGTAGTATAGATCCGGGTGCGCCGCCTCAGCCCCAGCATTTT. The V and J genes are TRBV19 and TRBJ1-5; D unresolved. Germline CDR1 is LNHDA and CDR2 is SQIVND (reference sequence). CDR3 length: 16 residues. Trimming took off 0 bases at V and 6 bases at J, with 15 bases between the two ends.

This chain connects TRBV5-1 to TRBJ2-3, with TRBD1 identical over 7 bases. The CDR3 extends over 15 amino acids. In germline, CDR1 is SGHRS, CDR2 YFSETQ. V dropped 3 bases and J dropped 5; count of bases not matched to a gene: 9. The CDR3 is CASSSTGDLGDTQYF. In DNA, the CDR3 is TGCGCCAGCAGCTCAACAGGGGATCTCGGAGATACGCAGTATTTT.

Only one count was recorded for this clone. The chain links TRBV19 to TRBJ2-1; perhaps D is TRBD1 or TRBD2 (5 bases each). The germline V and J ends were trimmed by 3 bases and 16 bases, with 16 bases remaining between them. The germline CDR1 and CDR2 sequences are LNHDA and SQIVND (reference sequence). This CDR3 spans 12 amino acids. The CDR3: CASSMGSGLYFF. CDR3 DNA sequence: TGTGCCAGTAGTATGGGATCGGGGCTGTACTTCTTC. The full variable domain, rest sourced from reference TRBV19 and TRBJ2-1, is DGGITQSPKYLFRKEGQNVTLSCEQNLNHDAMYWYRQDPGQGLRLIYYSQIVNDFQKGDIAEGYSVSREKKESFPLTVTSAQKNPTAFYLCASSMGSGLYFFGPGTRLTVL.

The genes are TRBV5-1 and TRBJ1-5; no clear D gene. Germline loops: CDR1 SGHRS, CDR2 YFSETQ. The CDR3 length is 15 residues. Trimming left V 3 bases short and J 0 bases short, with 10 bases between. The CDR3 here is CASSSSGDSNQPQHF. The CDR3 DNA sequence: TGCGCCAGCAGCTCGAGTGGGGATAGCAATCAGCCCCAGCATTTT.

The chain uses TRBV19 and TRBJ1-1; D gene unclear. CDR1 is LNHDA, CDR2 SQIVND, per germline (reference sequence). V shed 5 bases and J shed 2 bases, with 18 bases lying between them. The CDR3 runs to 16 residues. CDR3 nucleotides: TGTGCCAGTAGTTCTGGGTTACTCTTGGGAAACACTGAAGCTTTCTTT. It is translated as CASSSGLLLGNTEAFF. The entire variable domain, with the rest obtained from reference TRBV19 and TRBJ1-1, is as follows: DGGITQSPKYLFRKEGQNVTLSCEQNLNHDAMYWYRQDPGQGLRLIYYSQIVNDFQKGDIAEGYSVSREKKESFPLTVTSAQKNPTAFYLCASSSGLLLGNTEAFFGQGTRLTVV.

The chain employs TRBV29-1 and TRBJ2-2; D is unresolved. This CDR3 comprises 13 residues. Germline V gene sequence: CDR1 SQVTM, CDR2 ANQGSEA. V lost 3 bases to trimming and J lost 1 base, with 6 bases between them. CDR3 sequence: CSVDMGNTGELFF. In nucleotides, the CDR3 is TGCAGCGTTGACATGGGGAACACCGGGGAGCTGTTTTTT.

The V gene is TRBV29-1, the J gene TRBJ1-1; perhaps TRBD1 as D (5 bases). There are 14 residues in the CDR3. The germline V and J ends were trimmed by 4 bases and 0 bases, with 12 bases remaining between them. Germline V gene lookup returns CDR1 SQVTM and CDR2 ANQGSEA. CDR3 sequence (DNA): TGCAGCGTTGGATGGGGCGCGCTGAACACTGAAGCTTTCTTT. Translation gives CSVGWGALNTEAFF.

This chain uses TRBV18 with TRBJ2-7, with 7 bases fitting TRBD1. Unmatched junction bases numbered 6, after V lost 2 bases and J lost 5 bases. The CDR3 loop spans 14 amino acids. CDR1 and CDR2 (germline): KGHSH, LQKENI. The CDR3 bases are TGTGCCAGCTCACCAGAGACAGGGATCCACGAGCAGTACGTC. Amino acid sequence: CASSPETGIHEQYV.

The J gene is TRBJ1-2, the V gene TRBV19, with D maybe TRBD1 (5 bases). Trimming cost V 3 bases and J 4 bases, with 18 bases left between them. This CDR3 is built from 16 residues. Germline CDR1 and CDR2: LNHDA and SQIVND (reference sequence). CDR3 bases: TGTGCCAGTAGTATGCAGACAGCTGCCCTCGTCTATGGCTACACCTTC. Translation gives CASSMQTAALVYGYTF.

This rearrangement joins TRBV7-9 to TRBJ1-1, with D unclear. The CDR3 runs to 12 residues. Looked up from germline, CDR1 is SEHNR and CDR2 is FQNEAQ (reference sequence). Trimming shortened V by 1 base and J by 7 bases, and 7 bases separated the two germline ends. The CDR3 DNA reads TGTGCCAGCAGCTTAGATGACGTTGAAGCTTTCTTT. This translates into CASSLDDVEAFF.

V usage is TRBV18 and J usage is TRBJ1-1, with D unclear. Germline V gene lookup returns CDR1 KGHSH and CDR2 LQKENI. The CDR3 consists of 15 residues. V shed 0 bases and J shed 2 bases, with 10 bases lying between them. In DNA, the CDR3 is TGTGCCAGCTCACCACCGGTCAGCTTTAACACTGAAGCTTTCTTT. Residues: CASSPPVSFNTEAFF.

The rearrangement links TRBV6-5 to TRBJ1-2; tentative D call: TRBD1 (6 bases). The CDR3 is made up of 13 amino acids. The V end lost 7 bases, the J end lost 13 bases, and 22 bases lay between the germline ends. Per the germline V gene, CDR1 is MNHEY and CDR2 is SVGAGI. The CDR3 loop is CASTASDSPGPTF. Written as DNA, the CDR3 is TGTGCCAGCACAGCGTCGGACAGCCCGGGCCCCACCTTC.

This chain uses TRBV27 with TRBJ1-2; D possibly corresponds to TRBD1 (5 bases). Germline CDR1 and CDR2: MNHEY and SMNVEV (reference sequence). The CDR3 runs 12 residues. The germline V and J ends were trimmed by 6 bases and 3 bases, with 8 bases remaining between them. The chain's CDR3 is CASRQEDYGYTF. The CDR3 DNA is TGTGCCAGCAGACAGGAGGACTATGGCTACACCTTC.

The genes are TRBV7-3 and TRBJ2-7; D is perhaps TRBD2 (6 bases). This CDR3 comprises 13 residues. With 5 bases removed from V and 6 bases from J, the gap between germline ends came to 14 bases. Germline CDR1 reads SGHTA; CDR2 reads FQGTGA. CDR3 residues: CASSAGPYTEQYV. Written as DNA, the CDR3 is TGTGCCAGCAGCGCGGGACCGTACACCGAGCAGTACGTC.

The genes are TRBV4-3 and TRBJ2-4, with 7 bases aligning to TRBD1. Germline CDR1 is LGHNA and CDR2 is YSLEER. This CDR3 region has 15 residues. After removal of 0 bases from V and 6 bases from J, the junction contained 5 bases not matched to a gene. The CDR3 sequence: CASSQDPSGGNIQYF. The CDR3 nucleotides read TGCGCCAGCAGCCAAGATCCATCAGGGGGAAACATTCAGTACTTC.

The V and J genes are TRBV18 and TRBJ2-5; 8 positions agree with TRBD1. The CDR3 is made up of 16 amino acids. Looked up from germline, CDR1 is KGHSH and CDR2 is LQKENI. With 3 bases clipped from V and 5 bases from J, the junction kept 11 bases outside the gene matches. Here the CDR3 DNA reads TGTGCCAGCTCACCCCGGGACAGGTTGTTAGGGGAGACCCAGTACTTC. Residues: CASSPRDRLLGETQYF.

The V and J genes are TRBV5-5 and TRBJ1-2; D ambiguous. Germline V CDR1 and CDR2: SGHKS, YYEKEE (reference sequence). The CDR3 has 13 residues. Trimming pared 4 bases from V and 7 bases from J, leaving 14 bases between. The CDR3 loop is CASSPLAASGYTF. Here the CDR3 DNA reads TGTGCCAGCAGCCCGCTGGCAGCGAGTGGCTACACCTTC.